The clone carrying this TCR beta chain was seen a few times. Its antigen is as yet unknown. The sample originates from a study of identical twins. Findings and caveats of the study: The authors noted that invariant MAIT and iNKT cells could partly confound zero-insertion analyses. When twins shared out-of-frame alpha sequences, those sequences had excess low generation probability.

The germline CDR1 and CDR2 sequences are MNHEY and SVGEGT. After removal of 7 bases from V and 4 bases from J, the junction contained 6 bases not matched to a gene. The CDR3 is 13 amino acids. Everyone who donated was a healthy Caucasian. One entry per CDR3 protein, called by TCRdb with MiXCR from the 5' RACE reads. This sample carries roughly 700,000 distinct CDR3 sequences, approximately 9% of them seen once, and the ten largest clones take 0.75% to 1%. This sample was also put to use in a study of yellow fever vaccine responses in identical twins.

The source of this sequence is a woman between 18 and 29 years old in good health. This sequence joins TRBV6-2 or TRBV6-3 and TRBJ1-2; 7 bases line up with TRBD1. The sequencing input was PBMCs. CDR3 DNA sequence: TGTGCCAGCAAAAGCCGGGACAGCTATGGCTACACCTTC. The encoded protein is CASKSRDSYGYTF.